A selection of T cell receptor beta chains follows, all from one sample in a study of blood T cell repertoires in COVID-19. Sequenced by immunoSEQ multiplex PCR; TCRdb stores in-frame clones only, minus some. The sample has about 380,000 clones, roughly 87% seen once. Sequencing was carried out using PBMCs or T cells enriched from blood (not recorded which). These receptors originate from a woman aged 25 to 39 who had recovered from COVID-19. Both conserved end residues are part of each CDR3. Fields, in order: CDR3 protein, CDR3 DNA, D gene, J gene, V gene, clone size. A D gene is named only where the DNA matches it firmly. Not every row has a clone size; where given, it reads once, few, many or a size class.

CDR3: CASSMRPPGTGGTGELFF
DNA: TGTGCCAGTAGTATGAGACCTCCCGGGACAGGGGGAACCGGGGAGCTGTTTTTT
D: TRBD1
J: TRBJ2-2
V: TRBV19
size: NA

CDR3: CASTGGAYEQYF
DNA: TGTGCCAGTACCGGAGGGGCCTACGAGCAGTACTTC
D: NA
J: TRBJ2-7
V: TRBV6-5
size: NA

CDR3: CASSLQGGRYEQYF
DNA: TGTGCCAGCAGTCTCCAGGGAGGGCGGTACGAGCAGTACTTC
D: TRBD2
J: TRBJ2-7
V: TRBV27
size: few

CDR3: CASSSTGQTTEQYF
DNA: TGTGCCAGCAGCTCAACGGGACAGACTACGGAGCAGTACTTC
D: TRBD1
J: TRBJ2-7
V: TRBV9
size: NA

CDR3: CASSAPGAPLHF
DNA: TGTGCCAGCAGCGCCCCCGGGGCACCCCTCCACTTT
D: NA
J: TRBJ1-6
V: TRBV5-6
size: NA

CDR3: CASSLGDRNNEKLFF
DNA: TGTGCCAGCAGTTTAGGGGACAGAAACAATGAAAAACTGTTTTTT
D: TRBD1
J: TRBJ1-4
V: TRBV28
size: NA

CDR3: CASSFFVGSQPQHF
DNA: TGTGCCAGCAGTTTCTTCGTGGGGAGCCAGCCCCAGCATTTT
D: NA
J: TRBJ1-5
V: TRBV28
size: NA

CDR3: CASSLASTSIRGYTF
DNA: TGTGCCAGCAGCTTGGCGAGTACCTCGATAAGAGGCTACACCTTC
D: NA
J: TRBJ1-2
V: TRBV5-4
size: NA

CDR3: CASSSGQGDSDAFF
DNA: TGTGCCAGCAGTTCGGGACAGGGTGACTCAGACGCTTTCTTT
D: TRBD1
J: TRBJ1-1
V: TRBV28
size: NA

CDR3: CASSLVGASTDTQYF
DNA: TGTGCCAGCAGCTTAGTGGGAGCTAGCACAGATACGCAGTATTTT
D: NA
J: TRBJ2-3
V: TRBV13
size: NA

CDR3: CASSYSQEYEQYF
DNA: TGTGCCAGCAGTTATTCACAGGAGTACGAGCAGTACTTC
D: NA
J: TRBJ2-7
V: TRBV6-5
size: NA

CDR3: CASRGALIAANYGYTF
DNA: TGTGCCAGCAGAGGGGCACTCATAGCAGCTAACTATGGCTACACCTTC
D: NA
J: TRBJ1-2
V: TRBV5-6
size: once

CDR3: CASSFEGSDTDTQYF
DNA: TGTGCCAGTAGTTTCGAGGGTAGCGACACAGATACGCAGTATTTT
D: NA
J: TRBJ2-3
V: TRBV19
size: NA

CDR3: CASSTLLANQETQYF
DNA: TGTGCCAGCAGTACCCTGCTAGCGAATCAAGAGACCCAGTACTTC
D: NA
J: TRBJ2-5
V: TRBV27
size: NA

CDR3: CASSLTGQPQHF
DNA: TGTGCCAGCAGTTTAACGGGACAGCCCCAGCATTTT
D: NA
J: TRBJ1-5
V: TRBV28
size: NA

CDR3: CASSLAQRDLSYEQYF
DNA: TGTGCCAGCAGCTTAGCGCAGCGAGACTTGTCCTACGAGCAGTACTTC
D: NA
J: TRBJ2-7
V: TRBV7-9
size: NA

CDR3: CASSRFLGDGSYNEQFF
DNA: TGTGCCAGCAGCCGTTTTTTAGGGGATGGCTCCTACAATGAGCAGTTCTTC
D: NA
J: TRBJ2-1
V: TRBV6-4
size: NA

CDR3: CASSAGPDILGTPGELFF
DNA: TGTGCCAGCAGCGCTGGGCCTGACATCTTAGGAACACCCGGGGAGCTGTTTTTT
D: NA
J: TRBJ2-2
V: TRBV5-4
size: NA

CDR3: CASSSDIRRTEAFF
DNA: TGTGCCAGCAGCTCCGATATAAGGAGGACTGAAGCTTTCTTT
D: NA
J: TRBJ1-1
V: TRBV7-9
size: NA

CDR3: CASSRLSPRQGDPHEQFF
DNA: TGTGCCAGCAGCCGCCTCTCCCCGCGACAGGGAGACCCCCATGAGCAGTTCTTC
D: TRBD1
J: TRBJ2-1
V: TRBV7-9
size: NA

CDR3: CASSSGQNIYGYTF
DNA: TGTGCCAGCAGTTCGGGACAGAATATCTATGGCTACACCTTC
D: TRBD1
J: TRBJ1-2
V: TRBV28
size: NA

CDR3: CAWRPPGGAITGELFF
DNA: TGTGCCTGGAGACCCCCTGGGGGGGCAATTACCGGGGAGCTGTTTTTT
D: NA
J: TRBJ2-2
V: TRBV30
size: NA

CDR3: CASSGQATYNEQFF
DNA: TGCGCCAGCAGTGGACAGGCGACGTACAATGAGCAGTTCTTC
D: NA
J: TRBJ2-1
V: TRBV10-1
size: NA

CDR3: CASRQGADTEAFF
DNA: TGTGCCAGTCGACAGGGGGCCGACACTGAAGCTTTCTTT
D: TRBD1
J: TRBJ1-1
V: TRBV19
size: NA

CDR3: CASSFRDRNSPLHF
DNA: TGTGCCAGCAGCTTCCGGGACAGAAATTCACCCCTCCACTTT
D: TRBD1
J: TRBJ1-6
V: TRBV7-8
size: once

CDR3: CASSLAGGPNEQFF
DNA: TGTGCCAGTAGTTTAGCGGGAGGGCCCAATGAGCAGTTCTTC
D: TRBD2
J: TRBJ2-1
V: TRBV19
size: NA

CDR3: CASSLATGTGLSGGYTF
DNA: TGCGCCAGCAGCTTGGCCACCGGGACAGGGCTCTCAGGAGGCTACACCTTC
D: TRBD1
J: TRBJ1-2
V: TRBV5-1
size: NA

CDR3: CSVDRGTFNYGYTF
DNA: TGCAGCGTTGATAGGGGGACCTTTAACTATGGCTACACCTTC
D: NA
J: TRBJ1-2
V: TRBV29-1
size: NA

CDR3: CASSLFNYEQYF
DNA: TGTGCCAGCAGCTTGTTCAACTACGAGCAGTACTTC
D: NA
J: TRBJ2-7
V: TRBV11-2
size: NA

CDR3: CASSQGLREQFF
DNA: TGTGCCAGCAGCCAAGGTCTCCGGGAGCAGTTCTTC
D: NA
J: TRBJ2-1
V: TRBV3-1/TRBV3-2
size: NA

CDR3: CASTGMGSGNTIYF
DNA: TGTGCCAGCACCGGAATGGGGAGCGGAAACACCATATATTTT
D: NA
J: TRBJ1-3
V: TRBV6-5
size: NA

CDR3: CASNTYRGQDYEQYF
DNA: TGTGCCAGCAATACTTATAGGGGACAGGACTACGAGCAGTACTTC
D: NA
J: TRBJ2-7
V: TRBV21-1
size: NA

CDR3: CASSFRGPQPQHF
DNA: TGTGCCAGCAGCTTCAGGGGGCCGCAGCCCCAGCATTTT
D: TRBD1
J: TRBJ1-5
V: TRBV5-8
size: few

CDR3: CASSSDTGGYTF
DNA: TGTGCCAGCAGCTCGGACACGGGTGGCTACACCTTC
D: NA
J: TRBJ1-2
V: TRBV7-3
size: NA

CDR3: CASSPHQGSGRLYNEQFF
DNA: TGTGCCAGTAGTCCCCACCAGGGTAGCGGGAGGCTATACAATGAGCAGTTCTTC
D: TRBD2
J: TRBJ2-1
V: TRBV19
size: NA

CDR3: CSVNSEEKLFF
DNA: TGCAGCGTAAACTCCGAAGAAAAACTGTTTTTT
D: NA
J: TRBJ1-4
V: TRBV29-1
size: NA

CDR3: CASSLRFGGDYEQYF
DNA: TGTGCTAGCAGCTTACGGTTCGGGGGTGACTACGAGCAGTACTTC
D: NA
J: TRBJ2-7
V: TRBV7-7
size: NA

CDR3: CASSDRVSTEAFF
DNA: TGTGCCAGCAGCGACAGGGTGAGCACTGAAGCTTTCTTT
D: TRBD1
J: TRBJ1-1
V: TRBV28
size: NA

CDR3: CASSPLTLAGITDTQYF
DNA: TGTGCCAGCAGCCCCCTTACCCTAGCGGGGATCACAGATACGCAGTATTTT
D: TRBD2
J: TRBJ2-3
V: TRBV27
size: NA

CDR3: CASTPDRGRMNEQFF
DNA: TGTGCCAGTACCCCGGACAGGGGGCGCATGAATGAGCAGTTCTTC
D: TRBD1
J: TRBJ2-1
V: TRBV19
size: NA

CDR3: CASSFGGYQETQYF
DNA: TGCGCCAGCAGCTTCGGCGGGTACCAAGAGACCCAGTACTTC
D: NA
J: TRBJ2-5
V: TRBV5-1
size: NA

CDR3: CASPSGGRTYNEQFF
DNA: TGTGCTAGCCCCAGCGGAGGGAGGACCTACAATGAGCAGTTCTTC
D: NA
J: TRBJ2-1
V: TRBV12-5
size: few

CDR3: CASSQGGGHNEQFF
DNA: TGCGCCAGCAGCCAGGGCGGGGGTCACAATGAGCAGTTCTTC
D: TRBD2
J: TRBJ2-1
V: TRBV4-1
size: NA

CDR3: CAWSVRRGNSPLHF
DNA: TGTGCCTGGAGTGTACGACGAGGGAATTCACCCCTCCACTTT
D: NA
J: TRBJ1-6
V: TRBV30
size: NA

CDR3: CASSVGLAGGQSNEQFF
DNA: TGTGCCAGCAGCGTAGGACTAGCGGGAGGGCAAAGCAATGAGCAGTTCTTC
D: TRBD2
J: TRBJ2-1
V: TRBV9
size: NA

CDR3: CASSLVASGTGTDTQYF
DNA: TGCGCCAGCAGCTTGGTTGCTAGCGGGACGGGCACAGATACGCAGTATTTT
D: TRBD2
J: TRBJ2-3
V: TRBV5-1
size: NA

CDR3: CASKQLAGPSYEQYF
DNA: TGTGCCAGCAAACAACTAGCGGGGCCTTCCTACGAGCAGTACTTC
D: TRBD2
J: TRBJ2-7
V: TRBV6-5
size: NA

CDR3: CASSLDGIDTEAFF
DNA: TGTGCCAGCAGCTTAGATGGCATTGACACTGAAGCTTTCTTT
D: NA
J: TRBJ1-1
V: TRBV7-9
size: NA

CDR3: CASSVGTSGTFYEQYF
DNA: TGTGCCAGCAGCGTTGGGACTAGCGGGACTTTCTACGAGCAGTACTTC
D: TRBD2
J: TRBJ2-7
V: TRBV9
size: NA

CDR3: CASSLFYSGNDRGSEAFF
DNA: TGTGCCAGCAGCTTATTCTACAGTGGGAACGACAGGGGTAGTGAAGCTTTCTTT
D: TRBD1
J: TRBJ1-1
V: TRBV7-9
size: NA

CDR3: CASSQDRGTNTEAFF
DNA: TGTGCCAGCAGCCAAGACAGGGGCACCAACACTGAAGCTTTCTTT
D: NA
J: TRBJ1-1
V: TRBV4-2
size: NA

CDR3: CASSPPTSGTHEQYF
DNA: TGTGCCAGCTCACCACCGACTAGCGGGACACACGAGCAGTACTTC
D: TRBD2
J: TRBJ2-7
V: TRBV18
size: NA

CDR3: CASSLGSAGNYNSPLHF
DNA: TGTGCCAGCAGCTTGGGCTCGGCAGGGAACTATAATTCACCCCTCCACTTT
D: NA
J: TRBJ1-6
V: TRBV5-4
size: NA

CDR3: CASSPTGDYGYTF
DNA: TGTGCCAGCAGCCCGACAGGGGACTATGGCTACACCTTC
D: TRBD1
J: TRBJ1-2
V: TRBV11-2
size: NA

CDR3: CASSQNRGRGGDTEAFF
DNA: TGCGCCAGCAGCCAAAACAGGGGGCGAGGAGGTGACACTGAAGCTTTCTTT
D: TRBD1
J: TRBJ1-1
V: TRBV4-1
size: NA

CDR3: CASRPGQDYEQYF
DNA: TGTGCCAGTAGGCCCGGACAGGACTACGAGCAGTACTTC
D: TRBD1
J: TRBJ2-7
V: TRBV19
size: NA

CDR3: CASSSGAGAGNTIYF
DNA: TGTGCCAGTAGTTCTGGGGCAGGCGCTGGAAACACCATATATTTT
D: NA
J: TRBJ1-3
V: TRBV19
size: NA